This T cell receptor beta chain was captured in a study of blood T cells in healthy people across ages. Study-wide findings and caveats: Long-lived donors exceeded aged donors in naive CD4+ cells and diversity.

The germline V and J ends were trimmed by 0 bases and 1 base, with 10 bases remaining between them. The CDR3 covers 15 residues. CDR1 and CDR2 from the germline V gene are SGHRS and YFSETQ. There are many counts of this clonotype. Its target is not known. Primed by a sample-barcoded 5' primer and a J-beta primer mix, a second PCR proceeded for 7 to 11 cycles. In TCRdb, the 5' RACE reads were re-called with MiXCR into one record per CDR3 protein. The profile shows 600,000 or so distinct CDR3 sequences, approximately 30% of them singletons. The receptor comes from an elderly woman in good health. The rearrangement links TRBV5-1 to TRBJ1-1; D might be TRBD1 (5 bases). Sequencing was done on a sample of blood. The CDR3, as DNA: TGCGCCAGCAGCTTGGACAGGTTGAAGAACACTGAAGCTTTCTTT. It is translated as CASSLDRLKNTEAFF.